The clone carrying this T cell receptor beta chain was observed a few times. The trim removed 1 base at V and 1 base at J, leaving 13 bases unmatched. The length of the CDR3 is 20 residues. CDR1 is MGHRA, CDR2 YSYEKL, per germline. The data originate from a study of blood T cells in healthy people across ages. Sample-barcoded 5' priming and a J-beta primer mix drove a second PCR of 7 to 11 cycles. TCRdb re-called the 5' RACE reads through MiXCR, storing one row per CDR3 protein. The repertoire includes about 1,500,000 distinct CDR3 sequences, around 39% of them detected once, and less than 8% sits in the top ten.

The source is a woman between 18 and 29 years old in good health. Sequencing was performed on blood. The chain is built from TRBV4-1 and TRBJ2-3; TRBD2 matches 11 bases. CDR3 coding DNA: TGCGCCAGCAGCCAAGTCCAGGCTAGCGGGGGGTCTTGGGGCACAGATACGCAGTATTTT. This gives the protein CASSQVQASGGSWGTDTQYF.